The 4 T cell receptor beta chains below were found in one sample sequenced in a study of CXCR3-negative and CXCR3-positive naive CD8 T cells. The TRB cDNA libraries were prepared by 5' RACE with UMI labels. Using the 5' RACE reads, TCRdb records one entry per CDR3 protein without DNA. Its table lists about 130,000 distinct CDR3 sequences. What was sequenced was naive CXCR3- CD8+ T cells from blood. The sample's subset: CD45RO-CCR7+CD27+CD95- naive CD8+ T cells lacking CXCR3 (TNR3-). Receptors were obtained from a human donor in good health. Some clones in this sample may be carry-over from other donors' samples.

This sequence joins TRBV27 and TRBJ2-7; TCRdb lists TRBD1, though no DNA is available to test this call. This CDR3 has 18 residues. CDR1 MNHEY and CDR2 SMNVEV come from the germline V gene (reference sequence). The CDR3 loop reads CASSLKPITGTGPYEQYF.

The chain couples TRBV29-1 to TRBJ2-7; TCRdb's D call, TRBD1, is unchecked because there is no DNA. CDR3 size: 14 residues. Germline CDR1 is SQVTM and CDR2 is ANQGSEA. CDR3 loop: CSVEGRGYPYEQYF.

V gene TRBV7-7 combines with J gene TRBJ2-3. This CDR3 spans 14 amino acids. From germline, CDR1 is SSHAT and CDR2 FNYEAQ (reference sequence). The CDR3 region is CASSPTIGTDTQYF.

The chain combines TRBV28 with TRBJ2-7; TCRdb outputs TRBD2, but without DNA this stays unchecked. CDR1 is MDHEN and CDR2 is SYDVKM in the germline V gene. This CDR3 region has 17 residues. The CDR3 spells CASSTTGTSGRSYEQYF.